The sequence of this T cell receptor beta chain was determined in a study of vaccination and CD4 T cells after COVID-19. Regarding the study as a whole: SARS-CoV-2-reactive clonotypes showed a nonsignificant median rise from about 20 to 38.

A remark on this clonotype: Its antigen is not identified. At one boundary the junction diverges from the germline segment, which might be a read error.

CDR1 and CDR2 (germline): MNHNS, SASEGT. CDR3 length: 15 amino acids. Indicated treatment: approximately 9-day PBMC culture with coronavirus spike peptide pools or control peptides (ViraFEST assay). Once obtained from cultured CD4+ T cells, the DNA was sequenced using the Oncomine TCR Beta short-read assay. From the PCR reads, TCRdb called clonotypes with MiXCR, one entry per CDR3 protein. Counted here are 15,000 to 25,000 distinct CDR3 sequences, around 60% occurring once; the ten biggest clones make up roughly 8.3%. The TCR comes from a human donor who had recovered from COVID-19. Sequenced sample: CD4+ T cells from blood, cultured in vitro. The chain joins TRBV6-1 to TRBJ2-2; no reliable D call. CDR3 bases: TGCGCCAGCAGTGAGTCAGGTGGCATCACCGGGGAGCTGTTTTTT. Its translation: CASSESGGITGELFF.